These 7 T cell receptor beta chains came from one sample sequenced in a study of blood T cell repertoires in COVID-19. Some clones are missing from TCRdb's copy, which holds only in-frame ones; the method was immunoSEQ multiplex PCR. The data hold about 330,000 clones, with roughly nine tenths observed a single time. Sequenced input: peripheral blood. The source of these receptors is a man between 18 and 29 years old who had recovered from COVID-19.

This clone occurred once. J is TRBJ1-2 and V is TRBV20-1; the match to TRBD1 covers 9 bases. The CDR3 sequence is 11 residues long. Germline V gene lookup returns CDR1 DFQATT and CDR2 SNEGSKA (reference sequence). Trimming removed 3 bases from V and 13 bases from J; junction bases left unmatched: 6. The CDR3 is CSASRDRVPTF. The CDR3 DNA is TGCAGTGCTAGTCGGGACAGGGTACCCACCTTC.

The CDR3 sequence: CASSEVVSGANVLTF. CDR3 DNA: TGCGCCAGCAGCGAAGTAGTCTCTGGGGCCAACGTCCTGACTTTC. The V call is TRBV5-1, the J call TRBJ2-6; no definite D call. CDR1 is SGHRS, CDR2 YFSETQ, per germline. V was shortened by 4 bases and J by 0 bases, with 8 bases between the two germline ends. The CDR3 is made up of 15 amino acids.

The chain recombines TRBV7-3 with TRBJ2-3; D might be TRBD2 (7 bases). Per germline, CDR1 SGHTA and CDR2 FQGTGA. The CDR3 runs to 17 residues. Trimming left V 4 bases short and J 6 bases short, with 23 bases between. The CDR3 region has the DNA TGTGCCAGCAGCTCCGCCGGCTCGAGGGGGGGCCTTGATACGCAGTATTTT. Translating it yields CASSSAGSRGGLDTQYF.

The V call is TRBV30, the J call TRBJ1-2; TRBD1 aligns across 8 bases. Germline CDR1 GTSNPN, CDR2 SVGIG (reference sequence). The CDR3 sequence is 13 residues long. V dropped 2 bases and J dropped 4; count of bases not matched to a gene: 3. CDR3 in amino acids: CAWSSGTGYGYTF. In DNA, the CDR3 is TGTGCCTGGAGTTCCGGGACAGGCTATGGCTACACCTTC.

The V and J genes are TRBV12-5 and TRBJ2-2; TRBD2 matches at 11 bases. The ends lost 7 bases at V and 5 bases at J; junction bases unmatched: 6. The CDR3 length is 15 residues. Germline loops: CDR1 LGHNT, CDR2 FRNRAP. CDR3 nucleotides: TGTGCTAGTGATACTAGCGGGGGTTTTACCGGGGAGCTGTTTTTT. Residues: CASDTSGGFTGELFF.

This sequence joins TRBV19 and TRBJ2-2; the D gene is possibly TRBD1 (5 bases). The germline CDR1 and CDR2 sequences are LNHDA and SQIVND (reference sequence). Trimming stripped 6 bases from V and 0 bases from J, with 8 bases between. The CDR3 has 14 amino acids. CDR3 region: CASRGVANTGELFF. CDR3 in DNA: TGTGCCAGTAGAGGGGTAGCGAACACCGGGGAGCTGTTTTTT. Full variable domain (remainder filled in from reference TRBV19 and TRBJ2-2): DGGITQSPKYLFRKEGQNVTLSCEQNLNHDAMYWYRQDPGQGLRLIYYSQIVNDFQKGDIAEGYSVSREKKESFPLTVTSAQKNPTAFYLCASRGVANTGELFFGEGSRLTVL.

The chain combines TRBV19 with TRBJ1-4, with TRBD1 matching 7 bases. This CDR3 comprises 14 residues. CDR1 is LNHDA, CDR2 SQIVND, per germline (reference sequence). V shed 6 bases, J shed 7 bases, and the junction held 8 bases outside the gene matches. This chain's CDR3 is CASSRGGAGEKLFF. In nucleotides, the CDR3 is TGTGCCAGTAGCCGAGGGGGCGCGGGTGAAAAACTGTTTTTT.